This T cell receptor (beta chain) was obtained from a study of cytomegalovirus exposure and HLA in healthy donors. Regarding the study as a whole: Follow-up analysis later connected one missense variant in DCLRE1C with trimming of TCR beta V- and J-genes.

The V end was cut by 8 bases, the J end by 8 bases, with 13 bases between. In germline, CDR1 is SGHTA, CDR2 FQGNSA. The CDR3 length is 12 residues. Primers included in the PCR were 60 Vbeta and 13 Jbeta primers. Method: immunoSEQ multiplex PCR; TCRdb's copy keeps in-frame clones and lacks some. Found here are about 130,000 clones, 79% of them singletons; the top ten hold 1.5% to 2.5%. Concerning this clone: The target antigen is unknown.

The chain is built from TRBV7-2 and TRBJ2-4; D may be TRBD2 (5 bases). The sequenced sample was PBMCs. The receptor's source is a man aged 18 to 35 in good health and CMV-seronegative. This chain's CDR3 is CASREGWDIQYF. In nucleotides, the CDR3 is TGTGCCAGCCGAGAGGGTTGGGACATTCAGTACTTC.